The present T cell receptor beta chain was sequenced within a study of control samples from healthy donors and cancer patients (TCRdb year 2020). Library construction relied on the immunoSEQ multiplex PCR assay. The source is immuneACCESS, and TCRdb retained only in-frame sequences with V and J called. Part of the clones is not carried over; for the studies checked, unresolved V genes explain less than half of this, and the remainder is unexplained. Counted in this sample were about 220,000 clones; around 94% of them appeared once. Approximately 1.6% of the sample is taken by the ten largest. On this clone itself: This clone's antigen is unknown. No much larger clone is present one base from it, and per-base qualities are unavailable.

Reading from cysteine to phenylalanine, the CDR3 counts 16 amino acids. Only the CDR3 DNA is retained, 48 bases long and in frame from the first base. V is cut by 6 bases and J by 5 bases, and the space between the germline ends is 20 bases. The germline V gene provides CDR1 MDHEN and CDR2 SYDVKM. This receptor was obtained from a man in his forties or fifties in good health. This chain is built from TRBV28 and TRBJ1-5; no D gene can be assigned with confidence. Sequencing used blood. The DNA sequence is as follows: TGTGCCAGCAGCGTGTCTTCAGGCCCAATCGATCAGCCCCAGCATTTT. This encodes CASSVSSGPIDQPQHF.